This entry describes one TCR beta chain. Its specificity is not known. The sample originates from a study of T cell responses to AZD1222 COVID-19 vaccine. The method was immunoSEQ multiplex PCR; TCRdb's version includes in-frame clones alone and lacks a portion of them. The sample holds 80,000 to 90,000 clones, over 85% seen once. Germline V gene sequence: CDR1 MDHEN, CDR2 SYDVKM. Germline trimming cut 6 bases from V and 7 bases from J; bases unmatched to any gene: 9. This CDR3 region has 14 residues. Notes on the study in general: Donors in the cohort were predominantly white British and more often female, and clonal diversity was possibly underestimated.

The TCR sequence derives from an adult in good health. Sequenced material: peripheral blood, taken on day 0 of AZD1222 vaccination. This sequence joins TRBV28 and TRBJ1-5; 7 positions agree with TRBD1. The CDR3 DNA is TGTGCCAGCAGGTTAAGGGACAGCGGACAGCCCCAGCATTTT. Its protein product is CASRLRDSGQPQHF.